This TCR beta chain comes out of a study of post-analysis software for immune sequencing data. Regarding the study as a whole: With TRBV5-6, TRBV5-1 and TRBV20-1 included, about five TRBV segments were more frequent in patients than in controls.

Prepared TCR beta cDNA libraries contained unique molecular identifiers. Each CDR3 protein gets one entry after TCRdb re-called the PCR reads with MiXCR. The sample shows roughly 430,000 distinct CDR3 sequences, 30% to 45% of them seen only once. V gave up 2 bases and J gave up 2 bases; unmatched junction bases: 3. This CDR3 spans 15 amino acids. CDR1 is DFQATT and CDR2 is SNEGSKA in the germline V gene (reference sequence). In regard to this clonotype: As yet, its antigen is unknown.

The chain joins TRBV20-1 to TRBJ2-7; 13 bases align to TRBD2. The sample comprised blood. The TCR originated in a girl aged 2-9 years with multiple sclerosis. In DNA form, the CDR3 reads TGCAGTGCTAGAATTGGACTAGCGGGGGCCTACGAGCAGTACTTC. Translation gives CSARIGLAGAYEQYF.